Listed here is a single T cell receptor (beta chain). Its antigen remains unknown. Clones were sequenced by immunoSEQ multiplex PCR, and TCRdb holds only the in-frame ones, with some missing. The data hold approximately 76,000 clones, with nearly 85% observed a single time. The sample comes from a study of graft-versus-host responses after intestinal transplantation. Germline loops: CDR1 SNHLY, CDR2 FYNNEI. The CDR3 runs 14 residues. The V segment lost 6 bases and the J segment 2 bases; nucleotides outside the gene matches: 7. V is TRBV2 and J is TRBJ2-7; 7 bases are shared with TRBD2. Sequenced here: unstimulated CD4+ T cells sorted from spleen or lymph node cells, sampled before transplant. The sequence was collected from a human donor who was the organ donor for an intestinal transplant. CDR3 region: CASRARAGAYEQYV. In DNA, the CDR3 is TGTGCCAGCAGGGCGCGGGCGGGAGCCTACGAGCAGTACGTC.